Listed here is a single TCR beta chain. Its antigen is currently not known. The record has no base qualities; no much larger clone is one base away. The immunoSEQ Assay was used to sequence TCRbeta CDR3 regions. After extraction, genomic DNA underwent amplification by bias-controlled multiplex PCR, followed by high-throughput sequencing. For the original study's pipeline: To quantify the absolute abundance of every unique TCRbeta CDR3 region, sequences were collapsed and filtered. T cell fraction was estimated by normalizing TCRbeta template counts to usable DNA, which was measured by amplifying reference genes present in all nucleated cells. Repertoire TCRs were annotated as SARS-CoV-2-specific when V gene, CDR3 amino acid sequence and J gene were exactly matched to a known reactive TCR set. The reference SARS-CoV-2 TCR set was obtained from MIRA and was filtered for enrichment in COVID-19-positive ImmuneCODE repertoires, whereby public or cross-reactive TCRs were removed. Using the MIRA antigens, annotated TCRs were further analysed by specific ORF or by position within an ORF. Breadth was defined as the number of annotated unique rearrangements divided by the total number of unique productive rearrangements, and depth was defined as the summed frequency of the annotated unique rearrangements. Group comparisons of TCR breadth used two-sided Wilcoxon rank-sum tests. In TCRdb, the immuneACCESS table is reduced to in-frame sequences with V and J assigned. These tables do not hold every clone; where another copy was compared, an unresolved V gene accounts for under half, and the others remain unexplained. The V and J calls and clone size were taken over from that table, and D and trimming were inferred from the DNA. This sample comprises approximately 420,000 clones, 88% of them detected only once. The leading ten clones occupy 3.5% of the sample.

The sample's treatment or condition label is to be understood as: roughly 19 received Ad26.COV2.S at low or high dose, single or two shots; 5 received placebo; per-sample allocation not given. For vaccine and placebo recipients, the sequenced repertoires came from samples collected on day 63 after the first injection. Cohort 1b enrolled roughly 25 adults aged 18-55 years at a single site in Boston, USA, between 29 July and 7 August 2020. As a vaccine, Ad26.COV2.S was a replication-incompetent adenovirus type 26 vector that expressed a prefusion-stabilized SARS-CoV-2 spike protein derived from the original Wuhan strain. These data originate in a study of Ad26.COV2.S vaccination and SARS-CoV-2 variants (dated by TCRdb to about 2021). Looking at the study overall: Donors in the vaccine arm were drawn from COV1001, a multicentre, randomized, double-blind, placebo-controlled phase I-IIa trial testing Ad26.COV2.S in healthy adults. Ad26.COV2.S was administered intramuscularly at a dose of 5x10^10 or 1x10^11 viral particles, either as one shot or as two shots given 56 days apart. TCRbeta repertoire sequencing was used to assess the specificity and breadth of SARS-CoV-2-reactive T cell receptors after Ad26.COV2.S vaccination. The TCR-sequenced set comprised approximately 32 samples: approximately 19 Ad26.COV2.S vaccine recipients, 5 placebo recipients and 8 SARS-CoV-2 convalescent individuals. Trial participants were randomized into five groups of five: low-dose or high-dose Ad26.COV2.S given once or twice, or placebo on both occasions. Investigators remained blinded to trial group allocation during experiments and outcome assessment.

General study outcomes and caveats: The study was not powered to compare responses between vaccine doses or regimens. Spike-specific TCR breadth was higher in Ad26.COV2.S recipients than in placebo recipients (P = 0.0014). After vaccination, spike-specific CD8+ and CD4+ T cell responses were reported to show substantial breadth. Vaccine and placebo recipients had comparable non-spike TCR breadth, which fits with the vaccine containing only spike. According to the authors, total T cell responses may have been underestimated by the TCR breadth and depth analyses.

The TCR comes from a person between 18 and 59 years old who received the Ad26.COV2.S COVID-19 vaccine or a placebo. Sequencing was performed on peripheral blood, taken in a trial of Ad26.COV2.S vaccine versus placebo.

DNA sequence: TGTGCCAGCAGTTTACGGCTAGCGGGGATACCCGGGAACACCGGGGAGCTGTTTTTT. Its translation is CASSLRLAGIPGNTGELFF. The chain joins TRBV27 to TRBJ2-2, and TRBD2 matches 9 of the central bases. Reading the germline V gene (reference sequence) gives CDR1 MNHEY and CDR2 SMNVEV. V trim: 2 bases; J trim: 1 base; unmatched bases: 11. The CDR3 runs 19 residues from the cysteine to the phenylalanine. Left in the record is the CDR3 DNA by itself, 57 bases read in frame from the first base.